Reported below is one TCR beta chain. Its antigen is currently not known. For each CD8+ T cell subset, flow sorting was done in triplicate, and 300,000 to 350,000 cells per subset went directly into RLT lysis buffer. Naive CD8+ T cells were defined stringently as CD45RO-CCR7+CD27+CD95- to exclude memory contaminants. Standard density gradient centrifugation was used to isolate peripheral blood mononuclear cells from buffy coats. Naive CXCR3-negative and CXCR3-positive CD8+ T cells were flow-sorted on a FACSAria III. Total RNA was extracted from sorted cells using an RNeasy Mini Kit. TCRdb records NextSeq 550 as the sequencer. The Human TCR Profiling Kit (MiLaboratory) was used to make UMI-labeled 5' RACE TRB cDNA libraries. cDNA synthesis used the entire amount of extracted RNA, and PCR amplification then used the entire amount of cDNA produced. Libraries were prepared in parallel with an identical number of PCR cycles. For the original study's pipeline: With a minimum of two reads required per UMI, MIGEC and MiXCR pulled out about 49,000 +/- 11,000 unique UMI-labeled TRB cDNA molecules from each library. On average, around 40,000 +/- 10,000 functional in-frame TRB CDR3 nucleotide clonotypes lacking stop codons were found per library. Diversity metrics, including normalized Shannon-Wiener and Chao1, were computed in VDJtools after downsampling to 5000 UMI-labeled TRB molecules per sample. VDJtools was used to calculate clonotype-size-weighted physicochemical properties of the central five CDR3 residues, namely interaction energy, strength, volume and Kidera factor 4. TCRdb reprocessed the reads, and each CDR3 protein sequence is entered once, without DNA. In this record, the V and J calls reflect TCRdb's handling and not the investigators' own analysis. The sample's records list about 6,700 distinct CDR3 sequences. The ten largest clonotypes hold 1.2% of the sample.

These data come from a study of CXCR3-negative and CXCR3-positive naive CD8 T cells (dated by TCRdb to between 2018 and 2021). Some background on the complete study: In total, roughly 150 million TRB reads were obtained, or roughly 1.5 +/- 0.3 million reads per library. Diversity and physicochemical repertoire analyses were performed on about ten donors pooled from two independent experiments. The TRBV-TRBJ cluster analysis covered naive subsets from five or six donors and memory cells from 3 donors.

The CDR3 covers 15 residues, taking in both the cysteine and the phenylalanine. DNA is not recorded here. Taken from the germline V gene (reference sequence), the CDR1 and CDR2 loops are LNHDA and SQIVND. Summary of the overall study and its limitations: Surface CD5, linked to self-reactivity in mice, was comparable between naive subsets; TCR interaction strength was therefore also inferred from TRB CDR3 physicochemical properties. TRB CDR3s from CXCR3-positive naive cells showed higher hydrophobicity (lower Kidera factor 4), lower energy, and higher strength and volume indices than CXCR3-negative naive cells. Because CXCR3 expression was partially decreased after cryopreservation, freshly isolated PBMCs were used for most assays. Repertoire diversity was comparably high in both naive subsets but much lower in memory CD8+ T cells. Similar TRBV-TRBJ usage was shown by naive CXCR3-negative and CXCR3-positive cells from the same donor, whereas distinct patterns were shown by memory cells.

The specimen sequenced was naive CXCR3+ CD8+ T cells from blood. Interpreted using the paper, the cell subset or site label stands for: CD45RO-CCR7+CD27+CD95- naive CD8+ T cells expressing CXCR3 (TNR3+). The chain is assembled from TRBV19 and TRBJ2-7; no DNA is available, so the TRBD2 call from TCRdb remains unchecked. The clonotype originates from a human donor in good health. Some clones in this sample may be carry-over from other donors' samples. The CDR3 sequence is CASSMGSGMAYEQYF. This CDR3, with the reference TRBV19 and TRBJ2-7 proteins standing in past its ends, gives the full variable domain DGGITQSPKYLFRKEGQNVTLSCEQNLNHDAMYWYRQDPGQGLRLIYYSQIVNDFQKGDIAEGYSVSREKKESFPLTVTSAQKNPTAFYLCASSMGSGMAYEQYFGPGTRLTVT.